These T cell receptor beta chains were read from a single sample in a study of long-term antiretroviral therapy in people with HIV. The table came from immunoSEQ multiplex PCR; TCRdb's copy has only in-frame clones and leaves some out. The sample consists of tens of thousands of clones, 80% to 85% of them appearing once. The sample consisted of unsorted PBMCs, taken 2.9 years after starting antiretroviral therapy. The receptors were sampled from a man aged 45-65 years with HIV. The CDR3 runs from the conserved cysteine through the conserved F or W. A D gene is named only where the DNA matches it firmly. The size entry is marked missing in some rows and otherwise reads once, few, many or a size class.

v_gene,abundance,j_gene,d_gene,CDR3nt,CDR3aa
TRBV4-2,few,TRBJ1-1,.,TGTGCCAGCAGCCAAGGGCTCCTTCCAGCTTTCTTT,CASSQGLLPAFF
TRBV7-9,few,TRBJ2-7,.,TGTGCCAGCAGCCTACGTAGCGTAGACTACGAGCAGTACTTC,CASSLRSVDYEQYF
TRBV6-5,.,TRBJ2-5,TRBD1,TGTGCCAGCAGCCGAAACAGGGGGCTTGGGGAGACCCAGTACTTC,CASSRNRGLGETQYF
TRBV4-3,.,TRBJ1-3,.,TGCGCCAGCAGCTCAGTGAGGTCTAAAGACACCATATATTTT,CASSSVRSKDTIYF
TRBV29-1,.,TRBJ2-7,.,TGCAGCGTTCGGGACTTCTCCCGCTCCTACGAGCAGTACTTC,CSVRDFSRSYEQYF
TRBV7-2,.,TRBJ1-3,.,TGTGCCAGCAGCTTAGAGGGTCAGCTCGGAAACACCATATATTTT,CASSLEGQLGNTIYF
TRBV18,.,TRBJ1-4,.,TGTGCCAGCTCGTCCCCCCCGGCACCCGGTGGTGAAAAACTGTTTTTT,CASSSPPAPGGEKLFF
TRBV6-5,.,TRBJ1-5,.,TGTGCCAGCAGTTACTCTGAGGGTATACAGCCCCAGCATTTT,CASSYSEGIQPQHF
TRBV5-4,.,TRBJ2-3,.,TGTGCCAGCAGCTTGCGACACCTCAACACAGATACGCAGTATTTT,CASSLRHLNTDTQYF
TRBV6-1,few,TRBJ1-5,TRBD1,TGTGCCAGCAGTGAAGCAGGGACAGTTCAGCCCCAGCATTTT,CASSEAGTVQPQHF
TRBV19,.,TRBJ2-1,.,TGTGCCAGTAGTACCGCAAGGGCCCCCCTCTACAATGAGCAGTTCTTC,CASSTARAPLYNEQFF
TRBV5-1,once,TRBJ1-5,.,TGCGCCAGCAGCTTGGGAGGGGAACACAATCAGCCCCAGCATTTT,CASSLGGEHNQPQHF
TRBV19,once,TRBJ2-3,.,TGTGCCAGTAGTAGTGGCAGTTCTAGCACAGATACGCAGTATTTT,CASSSGSSSTDTQYF
TRBV11-2,.,TRBJ1-2,.,TGTGCCAGCAGCCCGATAGGCGGGTATGACTACACCTTC,CASSPIGGYDYTF
TRBV19,once,TRBJ1-2,.,TGTGCCAGTAGTTCTAACACATGGTCTGGCTACACCTTC,CASSSNTWSGYTF